These 4 T cell receptor beta chains originate from one sample sequenced in a study of T cell responses to AZD1222 COVID-19 vaccine (dated by TCRdb to about 2021). This sample's time point label indicates: baseline before first vaccination. Receptor libraries were prepared by the immunoSEQ multiplex PCR assay. TCRdb re-hosts the immuneACCESS table, in-frame sequences only. Its copies lack some clones; in the studies checked, an unresolved V gene accounts for under half of them, and the cause for the rest is not known. The sample includes around 130,000 clones, with roughly nine tenths observed a single time. The top ten constitute under 3.5% of the sample. Sample: peripheral blood, taken on day 0 of AZD1222 vaccination. The receptor source for this set is an adult in good health.

This chain links TRBV28 with TRBJ1-4; D gene unclear. CDR1 is MDHEN, CDR2 SYDVKM, per germline. The CDR3 consists of 14 residues. The V and J ends lost 2 bases and 3 bases respectively, with 7 bases between them. The CDR3 bases are TGTGCCAGCAGTTTAGGTGTATCTAATGAAAAACTGTTTTTT. Translated, it gives CASSLGVSNEKLFF. Full variable domain (remainder filled in from reference TRBV28 and TRBJ1-4): DVKVTQSSRYLVKRTGEKVFLECVQDMDHENMFWYRQDPGLGLRLIYFSYDVKMKEKGDIPEGYSVSREKKERFSLILESASTNQTSMYLCASSLGVSNEKLFFGSGTQLSVL.

This clone was seen a few times. The chain links TRBV6-5 to TRBJ2-7; D ambiguous. Per germline, CDR1 MNHEY and CDR2 SVGAGI. V shed 6 bases and J shed 4 bases, with 13 bases lying between them. The CDR3 totals 13 residues. CDR3 amino acids: CASSLMDGYEQYF. DNA for the CDR3: TGTGCCAGCAGCCTTATGGACGGTTACGAGCAGTACTTC.

The chain recombines TRBV30 with TRBJ2-4, with D perhaps TRBD2 (7 bases). Germline CDR1 is GTSNPN and CDR2 is SVGIG (reference sequence). The CDR3 runs 15 residues. V was pared by 2 bases and J by 4 bases, with 15 bases between. The chain's CDR3 is CAWSRRGGMKNIQYF. CDR3 nucleotide sequence: TGTGCCTGGAGTAGGAGGGGGGGAATGAAAAACATTCAGTACTTC.

There are a few counts of this clone. This chain connects TRBV7-8 to TRBJ2-1; TRBD1 agrees at 9 bases. CDR1 and CDR2 (germline): SGHVS, FQNEAQ. The V and J ends lost 5 bases and 13 bases, in that order; junction bases with no gene match: 9. The length of the CDR3 is 13 residues. Written as DNA, the CDR3 is TGTGCCAGCAGCCCTAGGGACAGGGTAAGTCAGTTCTTC. It yields the protein CASSPRDRVSQFF.